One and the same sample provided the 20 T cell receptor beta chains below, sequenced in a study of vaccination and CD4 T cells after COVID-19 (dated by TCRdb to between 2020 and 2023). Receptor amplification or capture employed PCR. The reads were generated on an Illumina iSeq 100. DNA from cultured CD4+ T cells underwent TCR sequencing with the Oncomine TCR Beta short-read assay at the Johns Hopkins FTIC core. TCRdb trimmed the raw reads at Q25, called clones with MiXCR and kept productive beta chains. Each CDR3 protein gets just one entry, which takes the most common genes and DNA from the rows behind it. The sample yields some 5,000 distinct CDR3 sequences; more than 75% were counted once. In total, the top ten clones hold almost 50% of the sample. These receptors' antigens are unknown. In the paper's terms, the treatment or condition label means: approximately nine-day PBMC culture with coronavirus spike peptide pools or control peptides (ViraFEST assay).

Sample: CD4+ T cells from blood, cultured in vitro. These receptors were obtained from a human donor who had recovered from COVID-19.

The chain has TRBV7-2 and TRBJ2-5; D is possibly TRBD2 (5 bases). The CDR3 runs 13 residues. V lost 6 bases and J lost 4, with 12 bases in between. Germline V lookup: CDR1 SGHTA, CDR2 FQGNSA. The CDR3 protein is CASSRGSTETQYF. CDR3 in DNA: TGTGCCAGCAGTCGGGGAAGCACAGAGACCCAGTACTTC.

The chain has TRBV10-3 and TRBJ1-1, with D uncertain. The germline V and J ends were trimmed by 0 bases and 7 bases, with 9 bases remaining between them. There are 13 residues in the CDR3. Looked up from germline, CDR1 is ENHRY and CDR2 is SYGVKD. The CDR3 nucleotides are TGTGCCATCAGTGAGTCGTTAGGGATTGAAGCTTTCTTT. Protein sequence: CAISESLGIEAFF.

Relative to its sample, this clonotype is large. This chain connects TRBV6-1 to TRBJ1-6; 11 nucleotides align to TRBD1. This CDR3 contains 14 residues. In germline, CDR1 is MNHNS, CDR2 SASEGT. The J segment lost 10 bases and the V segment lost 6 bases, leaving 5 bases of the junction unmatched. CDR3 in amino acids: CASSRGQGESPLHF. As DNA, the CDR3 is TGTGCCAGCAGCAGGGGACAGGGGGAGTCACCCCTCCACTTT.

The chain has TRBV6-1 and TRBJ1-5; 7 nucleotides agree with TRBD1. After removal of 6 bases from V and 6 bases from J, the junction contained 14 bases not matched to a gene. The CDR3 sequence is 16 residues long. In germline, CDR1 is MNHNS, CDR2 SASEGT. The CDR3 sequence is CASSPLSEGASQPQHF. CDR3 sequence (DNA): TGTGCCAGCAGCCCTTTGTCAGAGGGGGCAAGTCAGCCCCAGCATTTT.

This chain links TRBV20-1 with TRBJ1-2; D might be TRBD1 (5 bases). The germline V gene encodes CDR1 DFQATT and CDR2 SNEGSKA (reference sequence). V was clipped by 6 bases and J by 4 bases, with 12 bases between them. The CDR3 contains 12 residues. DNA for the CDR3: TGCAGTGCCGGGGGTCCGGGCTATGGCTACACCTTC. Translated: CSAGGPGYGYTF.

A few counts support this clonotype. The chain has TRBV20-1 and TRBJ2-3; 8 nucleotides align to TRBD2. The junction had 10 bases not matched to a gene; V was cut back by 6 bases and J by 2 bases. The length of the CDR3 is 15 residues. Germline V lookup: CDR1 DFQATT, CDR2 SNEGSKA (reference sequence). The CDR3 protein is CSAPMPGGNTDTQYF. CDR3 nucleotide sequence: TGCAGTGCCCCAATGCCGGGGGGGAACACAGATACGCAGTATTTT.

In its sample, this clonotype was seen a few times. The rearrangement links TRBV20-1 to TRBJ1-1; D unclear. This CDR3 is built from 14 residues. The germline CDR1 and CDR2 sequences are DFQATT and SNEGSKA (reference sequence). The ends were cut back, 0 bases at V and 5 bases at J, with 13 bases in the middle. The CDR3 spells CSAREGGKETEAFF. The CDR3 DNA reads TGCAGTGCTAGAGAGGGAGGGAAGGAAACTGAAGCTTTCTTT.

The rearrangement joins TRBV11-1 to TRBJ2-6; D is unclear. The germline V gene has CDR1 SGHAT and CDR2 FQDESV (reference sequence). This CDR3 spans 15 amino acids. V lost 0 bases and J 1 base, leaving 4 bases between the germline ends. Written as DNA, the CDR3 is TGTGCCAGCAGCTTAGCCAGATCTGGGGCCAACGTCCTGACTTTC. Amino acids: CASSLARSGANVLTF.

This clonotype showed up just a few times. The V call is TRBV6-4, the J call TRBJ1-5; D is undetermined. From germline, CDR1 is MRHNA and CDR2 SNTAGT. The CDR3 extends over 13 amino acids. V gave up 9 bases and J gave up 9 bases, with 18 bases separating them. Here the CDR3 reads CARTEGGPGPQHF. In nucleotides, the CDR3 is TGTGCCAGAACCGAGGGCGGCCCCGGGCCCCAGCATTTT.

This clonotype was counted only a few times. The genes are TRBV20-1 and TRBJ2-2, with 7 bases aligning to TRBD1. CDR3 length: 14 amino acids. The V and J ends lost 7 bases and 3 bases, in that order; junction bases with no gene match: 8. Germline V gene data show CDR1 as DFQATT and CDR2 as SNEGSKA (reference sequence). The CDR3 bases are TGCAGTGTTGCTGGGGGACAGTACACCGGGGAGCTGTTTTTT. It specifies CSVAGGQYTGELFF.

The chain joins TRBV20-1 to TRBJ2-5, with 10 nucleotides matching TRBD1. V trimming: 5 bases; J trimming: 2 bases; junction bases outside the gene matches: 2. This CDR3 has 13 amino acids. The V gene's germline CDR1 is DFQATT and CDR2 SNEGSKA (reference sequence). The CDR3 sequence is CSAWTGGQETQYF. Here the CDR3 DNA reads TGCAGTGCTTGGACAGGGGGACAAGAGACCCAGTACTTC.

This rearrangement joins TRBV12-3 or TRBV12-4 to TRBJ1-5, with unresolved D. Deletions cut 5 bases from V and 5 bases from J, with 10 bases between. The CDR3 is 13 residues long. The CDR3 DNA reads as TGTGCCAGCAGTAAGCAGGCTTATCAGCCCCAGCATTTT. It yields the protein CASSKQAYQPQHF.

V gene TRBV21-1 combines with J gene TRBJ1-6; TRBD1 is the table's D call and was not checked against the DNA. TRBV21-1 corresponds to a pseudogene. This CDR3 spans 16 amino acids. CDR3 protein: CAGSKGAGQEDSPLHF. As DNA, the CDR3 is TGTGCCGGCAGCAAAGGTGCCGGACAGGAGGATTCACCCCTCCACTTT.

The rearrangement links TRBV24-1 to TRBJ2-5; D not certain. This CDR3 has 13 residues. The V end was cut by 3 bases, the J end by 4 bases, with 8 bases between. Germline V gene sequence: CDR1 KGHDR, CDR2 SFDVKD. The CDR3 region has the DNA TGTGCCACCAGTGATGGGCCCTTAGAGACCCAGTACTTC. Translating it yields CATSDGPLETQYF.

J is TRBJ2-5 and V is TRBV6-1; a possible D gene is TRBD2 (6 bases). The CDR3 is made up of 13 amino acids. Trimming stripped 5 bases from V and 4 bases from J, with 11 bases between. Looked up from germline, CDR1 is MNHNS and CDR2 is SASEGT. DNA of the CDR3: TGTGCCAGCAGTCCCCTGGGGGGAGAGACCCAGTACTTC. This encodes CASSPLGGETQYF.

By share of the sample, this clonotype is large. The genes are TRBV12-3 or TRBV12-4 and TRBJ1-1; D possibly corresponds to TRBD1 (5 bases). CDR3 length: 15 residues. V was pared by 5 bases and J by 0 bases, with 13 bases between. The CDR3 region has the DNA TGTGCCAGCAGTCTCCGGTGGGGGATGAACACTGAAGCTTTCTTT. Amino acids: CASSLRWGMNTEAFF.

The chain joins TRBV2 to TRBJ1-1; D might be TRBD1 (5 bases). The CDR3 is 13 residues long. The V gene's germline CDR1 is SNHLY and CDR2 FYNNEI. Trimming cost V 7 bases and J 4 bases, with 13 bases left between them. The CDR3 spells CASIRDRGTEAFF. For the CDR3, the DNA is TGTGCCAGCATCCGGGATAGGGGCACTGAAGCTTTCTTT.

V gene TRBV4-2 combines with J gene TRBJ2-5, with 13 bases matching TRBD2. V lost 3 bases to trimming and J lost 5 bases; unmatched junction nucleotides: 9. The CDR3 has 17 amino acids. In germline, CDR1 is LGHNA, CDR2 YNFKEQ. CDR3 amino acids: CASSHPVGTSGTETQYF. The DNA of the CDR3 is TGTGCCAGCAGCCACCCGGTCGGGACTAGCGGGACGGAGACCCAGTACTTC.

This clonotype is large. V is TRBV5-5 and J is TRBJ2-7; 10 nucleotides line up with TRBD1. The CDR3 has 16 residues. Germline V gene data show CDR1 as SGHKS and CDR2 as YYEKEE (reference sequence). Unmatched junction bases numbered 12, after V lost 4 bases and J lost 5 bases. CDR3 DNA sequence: TGTGCCAGCAGCCCTCGCCCCGGGACAGGGGATCACGAGCAGTACTTC. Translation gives CASSPRPGTGDHEQYF. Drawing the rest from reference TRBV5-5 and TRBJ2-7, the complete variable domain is DAGVTQSPTHLIKTRGQQVTLRCSPISGHKSVSWYQQVLGQGPQFIFQYYEKEERGRGNFPDRFSARQFPNYSSELNVNALLLGDSALYLCASSPRPGTGDHEQYFGPGTRLTVT.

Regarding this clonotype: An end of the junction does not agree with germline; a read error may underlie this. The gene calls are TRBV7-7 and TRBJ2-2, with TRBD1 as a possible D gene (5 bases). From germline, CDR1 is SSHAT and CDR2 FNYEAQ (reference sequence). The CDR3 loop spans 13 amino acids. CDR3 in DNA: TGTGCTAGCAGCCCCAGGGTAGCCGGGGAGCTGTTTTTT. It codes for CASSPRVAGELFF.